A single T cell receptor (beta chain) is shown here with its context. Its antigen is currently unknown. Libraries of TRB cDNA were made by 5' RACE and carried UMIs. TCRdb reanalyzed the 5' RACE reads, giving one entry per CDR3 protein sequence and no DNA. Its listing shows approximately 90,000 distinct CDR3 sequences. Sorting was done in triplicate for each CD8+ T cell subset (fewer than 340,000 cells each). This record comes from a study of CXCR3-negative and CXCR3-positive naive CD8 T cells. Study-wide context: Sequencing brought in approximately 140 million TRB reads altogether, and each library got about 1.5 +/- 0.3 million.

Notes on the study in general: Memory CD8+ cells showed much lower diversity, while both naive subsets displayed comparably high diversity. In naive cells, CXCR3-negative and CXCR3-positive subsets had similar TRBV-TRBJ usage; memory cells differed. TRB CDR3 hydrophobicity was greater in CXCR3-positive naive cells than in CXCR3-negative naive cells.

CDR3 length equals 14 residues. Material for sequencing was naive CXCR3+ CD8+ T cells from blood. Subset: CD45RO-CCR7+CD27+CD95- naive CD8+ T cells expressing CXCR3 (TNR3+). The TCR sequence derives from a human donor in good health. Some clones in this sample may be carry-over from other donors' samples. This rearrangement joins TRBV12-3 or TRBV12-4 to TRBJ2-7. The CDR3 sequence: CASSLSREIYEQYF.